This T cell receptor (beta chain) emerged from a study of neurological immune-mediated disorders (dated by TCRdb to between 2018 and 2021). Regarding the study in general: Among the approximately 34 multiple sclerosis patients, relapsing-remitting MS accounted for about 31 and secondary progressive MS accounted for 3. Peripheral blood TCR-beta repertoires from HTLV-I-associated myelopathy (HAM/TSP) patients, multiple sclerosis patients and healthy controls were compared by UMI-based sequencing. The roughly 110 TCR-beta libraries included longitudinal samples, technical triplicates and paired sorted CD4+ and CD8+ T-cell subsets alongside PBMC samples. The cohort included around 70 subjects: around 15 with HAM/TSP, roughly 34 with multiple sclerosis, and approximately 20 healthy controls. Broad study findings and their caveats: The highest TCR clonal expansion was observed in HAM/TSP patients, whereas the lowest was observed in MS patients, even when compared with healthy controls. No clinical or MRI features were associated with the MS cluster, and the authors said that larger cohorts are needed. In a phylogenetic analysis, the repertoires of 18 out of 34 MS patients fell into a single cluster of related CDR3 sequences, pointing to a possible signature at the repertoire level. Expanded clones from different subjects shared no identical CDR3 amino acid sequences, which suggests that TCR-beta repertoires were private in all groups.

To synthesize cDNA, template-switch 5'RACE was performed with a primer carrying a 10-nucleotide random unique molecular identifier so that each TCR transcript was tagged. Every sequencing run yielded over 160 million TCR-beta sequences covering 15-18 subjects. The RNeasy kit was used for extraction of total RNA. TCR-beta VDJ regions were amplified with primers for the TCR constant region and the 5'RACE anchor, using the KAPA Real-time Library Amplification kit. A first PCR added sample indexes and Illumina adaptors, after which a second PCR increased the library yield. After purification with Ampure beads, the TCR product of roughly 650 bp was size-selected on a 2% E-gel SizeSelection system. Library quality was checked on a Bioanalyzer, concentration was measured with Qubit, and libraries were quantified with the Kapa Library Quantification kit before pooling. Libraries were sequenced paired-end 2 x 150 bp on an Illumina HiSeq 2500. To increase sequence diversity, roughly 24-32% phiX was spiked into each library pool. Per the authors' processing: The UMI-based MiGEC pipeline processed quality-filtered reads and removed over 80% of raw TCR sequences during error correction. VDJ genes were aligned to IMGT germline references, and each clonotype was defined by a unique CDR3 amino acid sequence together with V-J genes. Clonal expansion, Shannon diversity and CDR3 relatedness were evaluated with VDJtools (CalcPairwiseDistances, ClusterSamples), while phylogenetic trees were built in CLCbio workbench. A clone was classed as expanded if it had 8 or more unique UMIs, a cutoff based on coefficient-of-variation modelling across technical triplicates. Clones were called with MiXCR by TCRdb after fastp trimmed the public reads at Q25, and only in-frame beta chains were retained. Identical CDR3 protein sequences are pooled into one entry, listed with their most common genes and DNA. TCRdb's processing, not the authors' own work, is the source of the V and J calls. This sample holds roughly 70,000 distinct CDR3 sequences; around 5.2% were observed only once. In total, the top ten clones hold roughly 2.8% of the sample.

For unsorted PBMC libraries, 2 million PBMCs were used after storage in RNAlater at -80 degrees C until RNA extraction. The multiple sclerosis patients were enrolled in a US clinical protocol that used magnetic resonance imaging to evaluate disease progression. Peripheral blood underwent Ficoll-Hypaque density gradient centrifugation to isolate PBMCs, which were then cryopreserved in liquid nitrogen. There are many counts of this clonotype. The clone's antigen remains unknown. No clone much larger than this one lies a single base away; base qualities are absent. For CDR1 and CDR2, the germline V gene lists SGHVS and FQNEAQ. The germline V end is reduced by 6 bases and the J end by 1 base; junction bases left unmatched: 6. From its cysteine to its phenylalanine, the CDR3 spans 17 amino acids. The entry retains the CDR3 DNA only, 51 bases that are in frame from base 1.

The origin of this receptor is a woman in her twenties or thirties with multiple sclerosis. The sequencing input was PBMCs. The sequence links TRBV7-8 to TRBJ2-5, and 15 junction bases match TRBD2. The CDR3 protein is CASRWTSGGEAQETQYF. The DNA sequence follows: TGTGCCAGCAGATGGACTAGCGGGGGGGAGGCCCAAGAGACCCAGTACTTC.